This T cell receptor (beta chain) originates from a study of breast tumors, draining lymph nodes, adjacent tissues. Trimming removed 5 bases from V and 7 bases from J; junction bases left unmatched: 11. CDR3 length: 14 residues. Germline V gene sequence: CDR1 SGHNT, CDR2 YENEEA. This clonotype was found many times. Its target is not known. Study observations and caveats: Findings are consistent with lymph node origin and intratumoral expansion of most tumor T cells. That most tumor T cells come from lymph nodes remained unproven.

Breast cancer patients provided tissue from their axillary draining lymph nodes. TCRdb fed the multiplex PCR reads into MiXCR, producing one record per CDR3 protein. The profile covers approximately 300,000 distinct CDR3 sequences, with around 30% appearing a single time and 1.1% taken by the ten largest. The source of this sequence is a female donor with breast cancer. Some clones in this sample may be carry-over from other donors' samples. The specimen sequenced was axillary lymph node tissue. The rearrangement uses TRBV11-3 and TRBJ2-7, with 7 nucleotides matching TRBD1. This CDR3 reads CASSGYLGGAEQYF. DNA for the CDR3: TGTGCCAGCAGCGGTTATTTAGGGGGCGCTGAGCAGTACTTC.